Following are 2 T cell receptor beta chains from one sample sequenced in a study of blood T cell repertoires in COVID-19. Method: immunoSEQ multiplex PCR; TCRdb's copy keeps in-frame clones and lacks some. The sample yields 250,000 to 300,000 clones, about 80% seen once. Sequenced input: PBMCs or T cells enriched from blood (not recorded which). The receptor source for this set is a man aged 25 to 40 with acute COVID-19.

This chain joins TRBV27 and TRBJ1-4, with TRBD1 identical over 10 bases. The CDR3 has 14 amino acids. V lost 6 bases, J lost 8 bases, and 6 bases stayed unmatched. Looked up from germline, CDR1 is MNHEY and CDR2 is SMNVEV (reference sequence). The CDR3 bases are TGTGCCAGCAGAGCCGGGACAGGGGTGGAAAAACTGTTTTTT. Its translation: CASRAGTGVEKLFF.

This clone was observed a single time. The rearrangement links TRBV11-1 to TRBJ1-1; 10 bases fit TRBD1. The CDR3 covers 15 residues. Germline V gene data show CDR1 as SGHAT and CDR2 as FQDESV (reference sequence). Trimming cost V 5 bases and J 1 base; bases outside gene matches: 4. The CDR3 sequence is CASSQDRGQNTEAFF. In DNA form, the CDR3 reads TGTGCCAGCAGCCAAGACAGGGGGCAGAACACTGAAGCTTTCTTT.